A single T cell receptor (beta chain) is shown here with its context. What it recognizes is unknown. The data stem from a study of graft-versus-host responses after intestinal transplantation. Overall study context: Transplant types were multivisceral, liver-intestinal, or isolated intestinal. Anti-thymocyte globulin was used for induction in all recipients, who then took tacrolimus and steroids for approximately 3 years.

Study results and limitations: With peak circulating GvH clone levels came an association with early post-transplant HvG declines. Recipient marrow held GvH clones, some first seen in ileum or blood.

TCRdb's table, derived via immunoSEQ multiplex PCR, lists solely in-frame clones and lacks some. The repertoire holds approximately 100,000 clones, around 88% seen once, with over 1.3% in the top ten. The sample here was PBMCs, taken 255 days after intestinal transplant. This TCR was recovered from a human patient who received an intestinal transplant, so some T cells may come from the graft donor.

As DNA, the CDR3 is TGTGCCAGCAGCTTAGCGACTAGCGGGGGTACCGATGAGCAGTTCTTC. Its translation is CASSLATSGGTDEQFF. This chain links TRBV7-9 with TRBJ2-1, with 12 bases fitting TRBD2. V lost 0 bases, J lost 8 bases, and 5 bases stayed unmatched. In germline, CDR1 is SEHNR, CDR2 FQNEAQ (reference sequence). This CDR3 spans 16 amino acids.